This TCR beta chain appears in the sequencing data of a study of OX40 agonist ivuxolimab in advanced cancers. This table comes from immunoSEQ multiplex PCR, and its TCRdb copy is limited to in-frame clones, with some not included. The table has under 50,000 clones, around 86% seen once; the top ten hold 15%. Regarding the study as a whole: Expanded clones belonging to CD8+ T cells outnumbered, on average, those of CD4+.

Germline V gene sequence: CDR1 SEHNR, CDR2 FQNEAQ (reference sequence). Trimming left V 4 bases short and J 8 bases short, with 14 bases between. The CDR3 runs to 14 residues. Individuals having autoimmune disease history or systemic immunosuppression were not enrolled. A word on this clone: Its matching antigen is unknown.

The TCR sequence derives from an adult with an advanced solid tumor such as melanoma, head and neck, liver or kidney cancer. The material was CD4+ or CD8+ T cells sorted from blood, obtained in a trial of the OX40 agonist ivuxolimab. The chain couples TRBV7-9 to TRBJ1-4; possibly TRBD1 for D (5 bases). The CDR3 loop is CASSSGPQGEKLFF. The CDR3 nucleotides are TGTGCCAGCAGCTCGGGACCCCAAGGGGAAAAACTGTTTTTT.